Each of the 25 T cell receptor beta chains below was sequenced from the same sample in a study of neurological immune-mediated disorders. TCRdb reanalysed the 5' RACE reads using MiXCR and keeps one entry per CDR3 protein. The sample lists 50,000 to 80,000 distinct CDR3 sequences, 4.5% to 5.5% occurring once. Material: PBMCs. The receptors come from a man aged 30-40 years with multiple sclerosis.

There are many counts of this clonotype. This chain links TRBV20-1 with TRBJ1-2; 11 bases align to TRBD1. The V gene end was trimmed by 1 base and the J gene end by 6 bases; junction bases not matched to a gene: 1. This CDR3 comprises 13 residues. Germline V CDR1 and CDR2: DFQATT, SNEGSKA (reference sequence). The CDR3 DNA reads TGCAGTGCTAGAGGGACAGGGGGCAATGGCTACACCTTC. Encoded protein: CSARGTGGNGYTF.

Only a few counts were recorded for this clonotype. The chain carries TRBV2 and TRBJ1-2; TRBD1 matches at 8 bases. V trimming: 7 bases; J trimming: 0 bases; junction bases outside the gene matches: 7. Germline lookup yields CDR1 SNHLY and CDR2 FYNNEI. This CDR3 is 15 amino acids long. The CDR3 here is CASTLDRGANYGYTF. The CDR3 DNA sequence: TGTGCCAGCACCCTTGACAGGGGAGCTAACTATGGCTACACCTTC.

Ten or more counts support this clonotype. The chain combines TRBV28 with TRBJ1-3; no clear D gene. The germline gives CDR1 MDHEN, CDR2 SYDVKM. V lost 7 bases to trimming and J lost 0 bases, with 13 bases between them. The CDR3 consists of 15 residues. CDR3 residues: CASTPFEPSGNTIYF. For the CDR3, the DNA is TGTGCCAGCACCCCCTTTGAGCCCTCTGGAAACACCATATATTTT.

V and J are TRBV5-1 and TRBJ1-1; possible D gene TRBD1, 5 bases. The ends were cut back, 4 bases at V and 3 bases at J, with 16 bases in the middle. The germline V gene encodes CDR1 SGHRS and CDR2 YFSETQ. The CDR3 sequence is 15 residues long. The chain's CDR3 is CASSAGYYKDTEAFF. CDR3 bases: TGCGCCAGCAGCGCAGGGTATTATAAGGACACTGAAGCTTTCTTT. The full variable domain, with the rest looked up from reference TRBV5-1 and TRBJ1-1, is KAGVTQTPRYLIKTRGQQVTLSCSPISGHRSVSWYQQTPGQGLQFLFEYFSETQRNKGNFPGRFSGRQFSNSRSEMNVSTLELGDSALYLCASSAGYYKDTEAFFGQGTRLTVV.

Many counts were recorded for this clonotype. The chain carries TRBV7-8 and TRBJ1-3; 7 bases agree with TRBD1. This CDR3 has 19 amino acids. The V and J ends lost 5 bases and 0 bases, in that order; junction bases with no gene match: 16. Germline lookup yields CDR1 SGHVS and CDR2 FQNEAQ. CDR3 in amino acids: CASSVGAGGPLSSGNTIYF. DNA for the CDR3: TGTGCCAGCAGCGTCGGGGCAGGGGGACCCCTCAGCTCTGGAAACACCATATATTTT.

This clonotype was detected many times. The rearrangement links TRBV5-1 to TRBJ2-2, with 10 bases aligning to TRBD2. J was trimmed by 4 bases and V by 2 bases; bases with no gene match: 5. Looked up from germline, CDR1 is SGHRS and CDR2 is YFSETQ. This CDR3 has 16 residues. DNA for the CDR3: TGCGCCAGCAGCTTCGGACTAGCGGTCATCACCGGGGAGCTGTTTTTT. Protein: CASSFGLAVITGELFF.

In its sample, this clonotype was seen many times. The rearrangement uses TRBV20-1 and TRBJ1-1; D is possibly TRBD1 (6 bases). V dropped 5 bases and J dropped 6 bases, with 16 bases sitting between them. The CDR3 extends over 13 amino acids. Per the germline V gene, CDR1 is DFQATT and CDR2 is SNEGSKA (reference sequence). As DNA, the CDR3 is TGCAGTGCTCCGAGGGGGGTTCCGCCTGAAGCTTTCTTT. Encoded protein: CSAPRGVPPEAFF.

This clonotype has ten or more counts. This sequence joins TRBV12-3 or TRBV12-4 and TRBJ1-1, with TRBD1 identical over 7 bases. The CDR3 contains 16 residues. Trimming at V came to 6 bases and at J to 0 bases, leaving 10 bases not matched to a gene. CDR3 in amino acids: CASRPDRVRMNTEAFF. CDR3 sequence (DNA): TGTGCCAGCAGACCCGACAGGGTTCGGATGAACACTGAAGCTTTCTTT.

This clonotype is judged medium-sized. The DNA of the CDR3 is TGTGCCAGCAGTTACTCCCCGGGACAGGGGACCGGTGAGCAGTTCTTC. Translated, it gives CASSYSPGQGTGEQFF. The rearrangement joins TRBV6-5 to TRBJ2-1, with TRBD1 matching over 10 bases. Germline-derived CDR1 and CDR2 are MNHEY and SVGAGI. Trimming cost V 0 bases and J 9 bases; bases outside gene matches: 8. The CDR3 is 16 amino acids.

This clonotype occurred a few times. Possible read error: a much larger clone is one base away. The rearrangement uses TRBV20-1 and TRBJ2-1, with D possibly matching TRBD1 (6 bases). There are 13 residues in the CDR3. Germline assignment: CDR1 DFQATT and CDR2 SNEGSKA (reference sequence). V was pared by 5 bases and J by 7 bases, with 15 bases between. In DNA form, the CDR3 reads TGCAGTGCTCATGTGGAAAGGGGGAATGAGCAGTTCTTC. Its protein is CSAHVERGNEQFF.

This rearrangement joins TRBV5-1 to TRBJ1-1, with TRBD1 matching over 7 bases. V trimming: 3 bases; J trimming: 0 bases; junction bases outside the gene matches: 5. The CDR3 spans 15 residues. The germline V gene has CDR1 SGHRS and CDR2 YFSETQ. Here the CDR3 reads CASSSWDSMNTEAFF. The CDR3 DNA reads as TGCGCCAGCAGCTCTTGGGACAGCATGAACACTGAAGCTTTCTTT. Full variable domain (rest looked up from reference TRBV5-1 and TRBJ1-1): KAGVTQTPRYLIKTRGQQVTLSCSPISGHRSVSWYQQTPGQGLQFLFEYFSETQRNKGNFPGRFSGRQFSNSRSEMNVSTLELGDSALYLCASSSWDSMNTEAFFGQGTRLTVV.

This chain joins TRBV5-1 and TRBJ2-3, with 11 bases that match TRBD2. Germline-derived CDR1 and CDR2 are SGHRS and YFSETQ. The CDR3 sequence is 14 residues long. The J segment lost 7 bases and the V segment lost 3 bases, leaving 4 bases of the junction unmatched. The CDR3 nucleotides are TGCGCCAGCAGCTATAGCGGGGGGGGGCATACGCAGTATTTT. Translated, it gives CASSYSGGGHTQYF.

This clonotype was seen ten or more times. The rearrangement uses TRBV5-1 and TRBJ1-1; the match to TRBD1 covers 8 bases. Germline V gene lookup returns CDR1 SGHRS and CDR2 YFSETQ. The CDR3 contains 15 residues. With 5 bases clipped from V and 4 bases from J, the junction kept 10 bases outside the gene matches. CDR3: CASRSGQGEGTEAFF. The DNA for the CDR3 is TGCGCCAGCAGGTCCGGACAGGGCGAGGGCACTGAAGCTTTCTTT.

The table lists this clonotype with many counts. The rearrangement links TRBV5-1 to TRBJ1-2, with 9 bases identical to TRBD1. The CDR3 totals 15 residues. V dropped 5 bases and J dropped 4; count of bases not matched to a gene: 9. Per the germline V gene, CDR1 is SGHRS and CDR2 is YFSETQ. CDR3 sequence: CASSQRTGETYGYTF. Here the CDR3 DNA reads TGCGCCAGCAGTCAGCGGACAGGGGAAACCTATGGCTACACCTTC.

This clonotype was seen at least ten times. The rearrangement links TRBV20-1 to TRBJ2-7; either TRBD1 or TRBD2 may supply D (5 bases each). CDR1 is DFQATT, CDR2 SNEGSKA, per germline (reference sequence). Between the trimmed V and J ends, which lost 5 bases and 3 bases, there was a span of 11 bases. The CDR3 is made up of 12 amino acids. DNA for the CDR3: TGCAGTGCTCGGGGACGGGTCTACGAGCAGTACTTC. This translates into CSARGRVYEQYF.

CDR3 region: CASSEGGAATGELFF. The CDR3, as DNA: TGCGCCAGCAGCGAGGGGGGGGCGGCCACCGGGGAGCTGTTTTTT. The chain couples TRBV5-1 to TRBJ2-2, with TRBD2 as a possible D gene (7 bases). CDR3 length equals 15 residues. Germline V CDR1 and CDR2: SGHRS, YFSETQ. Trimming pared 4 bases from V and 4 bases from J, leaving 14 bases between.

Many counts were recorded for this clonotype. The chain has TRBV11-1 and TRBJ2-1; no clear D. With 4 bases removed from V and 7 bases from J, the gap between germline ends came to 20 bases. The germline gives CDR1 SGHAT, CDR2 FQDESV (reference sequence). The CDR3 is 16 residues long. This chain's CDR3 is CASSSSVPVLGNEQFF. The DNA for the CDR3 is TGTGCCAGCAGCTCTTCTGTACCGGTACTGGGAAATGAGCAGTTCTTC.

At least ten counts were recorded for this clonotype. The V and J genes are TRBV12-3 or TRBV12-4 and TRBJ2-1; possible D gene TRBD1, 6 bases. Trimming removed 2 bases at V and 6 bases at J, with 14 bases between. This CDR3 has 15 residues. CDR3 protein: CASSLQDSTINEQFF. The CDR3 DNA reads TGTGCCAGCAGTTTACAGGACAGCACTATCAATGAGCAGTTCTTC.

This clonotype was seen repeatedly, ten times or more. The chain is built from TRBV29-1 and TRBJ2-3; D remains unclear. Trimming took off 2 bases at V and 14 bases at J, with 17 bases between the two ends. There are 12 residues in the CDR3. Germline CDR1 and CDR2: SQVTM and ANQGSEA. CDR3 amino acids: CSVEKTGTRGYF. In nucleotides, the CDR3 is TGCAGCGTTGAAAAAACTGGCACCCGAGGGTATTTT.

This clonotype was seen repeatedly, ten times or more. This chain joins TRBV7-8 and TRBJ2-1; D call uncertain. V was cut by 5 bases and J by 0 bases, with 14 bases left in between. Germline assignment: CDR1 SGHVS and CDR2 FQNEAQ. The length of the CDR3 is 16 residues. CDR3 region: CASSPLLEYSYNEQFF. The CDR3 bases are TGTGCCAGCAGCCCCCTTCTTGAGTACTCCTACAATGAGCAGTTCTTC.

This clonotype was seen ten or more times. CDR3 nucleotides: TGCGCCAGCAGCGCCGGGAGGGGCGGCACTGAAGCTTTCTTT. Protein sequence: CASSAGRGGTEAFF. The V gene is TRBV5-1, the J gene TRBJ1-1; perhaps TRBD1 as D (5 bases). V dropped 4 bases and J dropped 4 bases, with 14 bases sitting between them. The CDR3 is 14 residues long. The V gene's germline CDR1 is SGHRS and CDR2 YFSETQ.

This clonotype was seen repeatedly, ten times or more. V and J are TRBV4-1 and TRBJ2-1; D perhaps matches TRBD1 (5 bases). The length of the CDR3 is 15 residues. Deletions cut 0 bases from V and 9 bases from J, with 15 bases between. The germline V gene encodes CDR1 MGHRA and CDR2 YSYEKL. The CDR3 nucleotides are TGCGCCAGCAGCCAAGATTTCCAGGGTGGTATTGAGCAGTTCTTC. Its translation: CASSQDFQGGIEQFF.

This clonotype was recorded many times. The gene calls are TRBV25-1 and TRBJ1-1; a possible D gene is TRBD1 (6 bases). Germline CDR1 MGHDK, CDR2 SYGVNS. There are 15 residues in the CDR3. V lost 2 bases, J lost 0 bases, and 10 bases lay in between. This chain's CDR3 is CASSEETGMNTEAFF. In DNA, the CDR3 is TGTGCCAGCAGTGAAGAAACAGGGATGAACACTGAAGCTTTCTTT.

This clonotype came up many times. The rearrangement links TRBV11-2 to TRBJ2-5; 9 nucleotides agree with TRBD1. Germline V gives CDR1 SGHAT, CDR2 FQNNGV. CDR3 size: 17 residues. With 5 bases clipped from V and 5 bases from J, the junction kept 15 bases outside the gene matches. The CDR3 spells CASSPQGADRGWETQYF. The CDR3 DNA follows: TGTGCCAGCAGCCCCCAGGGTGCGGACAGGGGTTGGGAGACCCAGTACTTC.

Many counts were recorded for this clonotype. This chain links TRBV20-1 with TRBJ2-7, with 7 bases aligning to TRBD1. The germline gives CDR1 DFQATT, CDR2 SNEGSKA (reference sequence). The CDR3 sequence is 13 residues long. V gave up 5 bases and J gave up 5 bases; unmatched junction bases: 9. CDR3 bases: TGCAGTGCTCAAAGAAACACAGGGGACGAGCAGTACTTC. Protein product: CSAQRNTGDEQYF.